This entry concerns a single T cell receptor beta chain. No antigen is known for it. V lost 4 bases, J lost 2 bases, and 10 bases stayed unmatched. The germline V gene encodes CDR1 SGHDT and CDR2 YYEEEE. CDR3 length: 16 residues. Libraries were prepared by immunoSEQ multiplex PCR; TCRdb keeps only in-frame clonotypes and omits some of them. Of about 66,000 clones listed, roughly nine tenths are singletons. Autoimmune disease history or systemic immunosuppression disqualified patients. This sample was included in a study of OX40 agonist ivuxolimab in advanced cancers. Study-level information: The group had a mean age of approximately 60 years, ranged from roughly 23 to 85, and was roughly 83% male. Study results and caveats: Averaged across samples, CD8+ T cells carried more expanded clones than CD4+ did.

The sequences come from CD4+ or CD8+ T cells sorted from blood, collected in a trial of the OX40 agonist ivuxolimab. The TCR was taken from an adult with an advanced solid tumor such as melanoma, head and neck, liver or kidney cancer. The rearrangement joins TRBV5-6 to TRBJ1-1; 8 nucleotides agree with TRBD1. CDR3 residues: CASSLPGGLGNTEAFF. CDR3 DNA sequence: TGTGCCAGCAGCCTTCCAGGGGGCTTGGGAAACACTGAAGCTTTCTTT.